This T cell receptor (beta chain) was sequenced in a study of cytotoxic CD8 clonotypes in ibrutinib-treated CLL. As to this clone: The antigen is not known.

General study points: Public clonotypes were uncommon and contracted or stayed stable on treatment. Samples were collected at differing times from sustained-remission and progressing patients.

Germline-derived CDR1 and CDR2 are SGHRS and YFSETQ. With 2 bases clipped from V and 6 bases from J, the junction kept 4 bases outside the gene matches. This CDR3 has 14 residues. Assay: immunoSEQ multiplex PCR; the TCRdb copy retains only in-frame clones and omits some. The sample contains about 300,000 clones, more than 70% of which appear only once. This clonotype was sampled from a human donor with chronic lymphocytic leukemia. The J gene is TRBJ2-3, the V gene TRBV5-1, with 9 bases matching TRBD1. The sequenced sample was PBMCs, obtained at disease progression, from a patient treated with ibrutinib. The CDR3 DNA reads TGCGCCAGCAGCTTATGGGACAGGGCCGATACGCAGTATTTT. It encodes CASSLWDRADTQYF. Filled out from reference TRBV5-1 and TRBJ2-3, the complete variable domain reads KAGVTQTPRYLIKTRGQQVTLSCSPISGHRSVSWYQQTPGQGLQFLFEYFSETQRNKGNFPGRFSGRQFSNSRSEMNVSTLELGDSALYLCASSLWDRADTQYFGPGTRLTVL.